This T cell receptor beta chain was sequenced for a study of post-analysis software for immune sequencing data. Background on the study: Secondary progressive, relapsing-remitting and progressive-relapsing multiple sclerosis were among the included disease courses.

Regarding the study as a whole: Normalized Chao1 diversity was significantly lower in multiple sclerosis patients than in controls.

A remark on this clonotype: Its antigen is currently unknown. This could be a read error, since a much larger clone is one nucleotide away.

Each TCR beta cDNA library carried unique molecular identifiers. Input of roughly 0.95 to 10 million T cells yielded 500,000 to 650,000 cDNA molecules. In TCRdb, the PCR reads were re-called with MiXCR into one record per CDR3 protein. The top ten clones hold less than 6% of a sample with about 260,000 distinct CDR3 sequences, 35% to 40% of them seen once. Sequencing input: blood. The receptor comes from a girl aged 10-17 years with multiple sclerosis.

The CDR3 nucleotides read TGCAGTGTAAGCCTCAATGAGCAGTTCTTC. Translating it yields CSVSLNEQFF. The V gene is TRBV20-1, the J gene TRBJ2-1; D is undetermined. This CDR3 region has 10 residues. V was cut by 7 bases and J by 6 bases, with 7 bases left in between. Germline lookup yields CDR1 DFQATT and CDR2 SNEGSKA (reference sequence).